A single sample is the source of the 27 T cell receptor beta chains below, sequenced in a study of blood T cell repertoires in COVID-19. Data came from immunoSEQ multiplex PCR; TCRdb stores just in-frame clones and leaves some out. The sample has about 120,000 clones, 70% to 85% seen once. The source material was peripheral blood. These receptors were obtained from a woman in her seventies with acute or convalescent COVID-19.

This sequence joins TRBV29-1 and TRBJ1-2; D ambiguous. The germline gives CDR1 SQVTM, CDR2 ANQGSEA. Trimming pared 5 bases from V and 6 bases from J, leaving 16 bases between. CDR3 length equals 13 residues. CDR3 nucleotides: TGCAGCGTTTACCCCGGGAGGAGACATGGCTACACCTTC. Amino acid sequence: CSVYPGRRHGYTF.

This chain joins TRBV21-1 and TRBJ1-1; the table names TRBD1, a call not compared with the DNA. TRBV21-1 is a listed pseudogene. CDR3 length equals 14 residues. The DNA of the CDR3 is TGTGCCAGCAAGAACAGGGGGCGGAAAACTGAAGCTTTCTTT. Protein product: CASKNRGRKTEAFF.

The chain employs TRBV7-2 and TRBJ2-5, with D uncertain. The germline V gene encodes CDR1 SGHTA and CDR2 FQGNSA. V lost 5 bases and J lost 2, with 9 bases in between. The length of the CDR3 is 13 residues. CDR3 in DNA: TGTGCCAGCAGCCAGGAAATACAAGAGACCCAGTACTTC. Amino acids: CASSQEIQETQYF.

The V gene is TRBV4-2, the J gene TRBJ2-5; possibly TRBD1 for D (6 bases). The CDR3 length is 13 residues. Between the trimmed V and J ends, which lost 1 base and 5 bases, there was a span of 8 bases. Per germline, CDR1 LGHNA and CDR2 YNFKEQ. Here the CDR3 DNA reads TGTGCCAGCAGCCAAGGGGGGCGGGAGACCCAGTACTTC. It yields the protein CASSQGGRETQYF.

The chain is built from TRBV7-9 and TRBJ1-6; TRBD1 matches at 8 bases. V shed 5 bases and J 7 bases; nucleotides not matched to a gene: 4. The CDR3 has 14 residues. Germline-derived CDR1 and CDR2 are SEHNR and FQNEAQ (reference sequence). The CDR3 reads CASSPDRDNSPLHF. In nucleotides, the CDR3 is TGTGCCAGCAGCCCGGACAGGGACAATTCACCCCTCCACTTT.

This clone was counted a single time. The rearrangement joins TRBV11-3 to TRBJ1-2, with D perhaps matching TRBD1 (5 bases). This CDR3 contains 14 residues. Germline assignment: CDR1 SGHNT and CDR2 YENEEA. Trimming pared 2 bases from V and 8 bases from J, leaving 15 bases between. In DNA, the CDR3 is TGTGCCAGCAGCTTATCAGCAGGGACTGGGGGCTACACCTTC. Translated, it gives CASSLSAGTGGYTF.

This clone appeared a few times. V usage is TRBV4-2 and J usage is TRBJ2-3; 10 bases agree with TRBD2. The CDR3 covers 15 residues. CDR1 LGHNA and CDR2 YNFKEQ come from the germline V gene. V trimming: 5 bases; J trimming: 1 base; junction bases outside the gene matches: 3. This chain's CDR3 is CASSFGTSGTDTQYF. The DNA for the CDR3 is TGTGCCAGCAGCTTCGGGACTAGCGGCACAGATACGCAGTATTTT.

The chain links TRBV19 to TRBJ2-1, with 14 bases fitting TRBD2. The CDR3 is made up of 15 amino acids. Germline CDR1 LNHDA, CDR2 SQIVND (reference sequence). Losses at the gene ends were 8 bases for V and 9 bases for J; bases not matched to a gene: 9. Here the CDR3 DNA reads TGTGCCAGTGCCAGACTAGCGGGGGGGCCAGGTGAGCAGTTCTTC. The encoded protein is CASARLAGGPGEQFF. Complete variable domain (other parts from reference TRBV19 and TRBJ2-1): DGGITQSPKYLFRKEGQNVTLSCEQNLNHDAMYWYRQDPGQGLRLIYYSQIVNDFQKGDIAEGYSVSREKKESFPLTVTSAQKNPTAFYLCASARLAGGPGEQFFGPGTRLTVL.

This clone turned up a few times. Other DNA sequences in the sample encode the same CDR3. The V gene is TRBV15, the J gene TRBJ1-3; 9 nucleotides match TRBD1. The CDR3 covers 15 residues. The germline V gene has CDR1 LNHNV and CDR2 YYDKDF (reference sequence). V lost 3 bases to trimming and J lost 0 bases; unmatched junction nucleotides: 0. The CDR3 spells CATSRDRGSGNTIYF. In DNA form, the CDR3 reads TGTGCCACCAGCAGGGACAGGGGCTCTGGAAACACCATATATTTT.

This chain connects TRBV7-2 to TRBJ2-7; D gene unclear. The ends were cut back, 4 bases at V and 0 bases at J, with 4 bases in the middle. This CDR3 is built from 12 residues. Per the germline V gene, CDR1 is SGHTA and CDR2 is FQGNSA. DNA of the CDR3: TGTGCCAGCAGCTCCTACTCCTACGAGCAGTACTTC. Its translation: CASSSYSYEQYF.

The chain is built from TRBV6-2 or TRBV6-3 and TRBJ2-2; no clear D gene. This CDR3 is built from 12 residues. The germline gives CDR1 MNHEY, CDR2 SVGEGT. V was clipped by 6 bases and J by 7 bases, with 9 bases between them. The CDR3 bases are TGTGCCAGCAGCGTCCCAGGCGGGGAGCTGTTTTTT. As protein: CASSVPGGELFF.

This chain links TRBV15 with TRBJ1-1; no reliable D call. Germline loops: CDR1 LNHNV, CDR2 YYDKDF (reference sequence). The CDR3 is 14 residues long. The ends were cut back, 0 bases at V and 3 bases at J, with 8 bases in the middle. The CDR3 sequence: CATSRDGGDTEAFF. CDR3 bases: TGTGCCACCAGCAGAGACGGAGGAGACACTGAAGCTTTCTTT.

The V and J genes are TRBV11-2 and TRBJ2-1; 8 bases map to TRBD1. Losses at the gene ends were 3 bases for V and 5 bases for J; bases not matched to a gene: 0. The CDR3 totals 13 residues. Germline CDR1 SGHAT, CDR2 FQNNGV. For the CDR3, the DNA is TGTGCCAGCAGCTTGGACAGGGACAATGAGCAGTTCTTC. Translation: CASSLDRDNEQFF.

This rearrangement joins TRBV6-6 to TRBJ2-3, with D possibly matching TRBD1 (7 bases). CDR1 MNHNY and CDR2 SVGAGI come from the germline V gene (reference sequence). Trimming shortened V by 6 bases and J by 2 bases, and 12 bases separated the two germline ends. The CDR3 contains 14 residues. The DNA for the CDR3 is TGTGCCAGCAGCCGCGGGACAGACACAGATACGCAGTATTTT. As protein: CASSRGTDTDTQYF.

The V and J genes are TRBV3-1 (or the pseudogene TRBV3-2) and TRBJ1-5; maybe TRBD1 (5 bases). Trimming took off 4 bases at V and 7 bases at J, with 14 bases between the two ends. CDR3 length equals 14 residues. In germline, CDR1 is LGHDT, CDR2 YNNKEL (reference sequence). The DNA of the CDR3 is TGTGCCAGCAGCCCACAACGGGGGGGACAGCCCCAGCATTTT. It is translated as CASSPQRGGQPQHF.

Written as DNA, the CDR3 is TGTGCCAGCAGCTTAACAGGAAGGGGGACTGAAGCTTTCTTT. Its translation: CASSLTGRGTEAFF. The V call is TRBV7-3, the J call TRBJ1-1, with a tentative D call TRBD1 (6 bases). There are 14 residues in the CDR3. Germline CDR1 SGHTA, CDR2 FQGTGA. V was trimmed by 0 bases and J by 5 bases, leaving 10 bases between them.

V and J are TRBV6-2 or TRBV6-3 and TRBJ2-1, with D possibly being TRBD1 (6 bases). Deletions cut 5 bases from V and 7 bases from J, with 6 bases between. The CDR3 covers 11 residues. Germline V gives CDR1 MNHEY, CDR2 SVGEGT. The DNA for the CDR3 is TGTGCCAGCAGTCAGGGGAATGAGCAGTTCTTC. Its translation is CASSQGNEQFF.

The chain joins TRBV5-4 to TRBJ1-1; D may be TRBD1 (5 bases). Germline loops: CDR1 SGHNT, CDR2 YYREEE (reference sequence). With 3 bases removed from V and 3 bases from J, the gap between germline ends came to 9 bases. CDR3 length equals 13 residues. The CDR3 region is CASSWGGDTEAFF. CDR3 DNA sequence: TGTGCCAGCAGCTGGGGGGGAGACACTGAAGCTTTCTTT.

The CDR3 DNA reads as TGTGCCACCAGTGATCGTGGGCTCCGGGAGCTGTTTTTT. Translating gives CATSDRGLRELFF. The chain links TRBV24-1 to TRBJ2-2; D is uncertain. CDR3 length equals 13 residues. CDR1 is KGHDR and CDR2 is SFDVKD in the germline V gene. V was pared by 3 bases and J by 9 bases, with 10 bases between.

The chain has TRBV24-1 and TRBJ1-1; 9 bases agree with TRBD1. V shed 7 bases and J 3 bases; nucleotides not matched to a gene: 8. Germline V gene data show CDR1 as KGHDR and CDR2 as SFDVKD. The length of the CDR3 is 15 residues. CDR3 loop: CATRLTGGEDTEAFF. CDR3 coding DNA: TGTGCCACCAGACTTACAGGGGGCGAGGACACTGAAGCTTTCTTT.

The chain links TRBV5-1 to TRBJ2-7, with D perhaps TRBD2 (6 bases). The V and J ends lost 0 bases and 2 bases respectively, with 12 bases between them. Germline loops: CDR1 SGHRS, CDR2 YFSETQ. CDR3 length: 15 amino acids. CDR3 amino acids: CASSLVGGMTYEQYF. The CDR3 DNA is TGCGCCAGCAGCTTGGTTGGGGGGATGACCTACGAGCAGTACTTC.

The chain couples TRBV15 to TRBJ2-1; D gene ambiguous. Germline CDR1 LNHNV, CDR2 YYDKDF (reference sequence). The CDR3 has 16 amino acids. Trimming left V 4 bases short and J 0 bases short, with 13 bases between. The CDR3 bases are TGTGCCACCAGCATAAATCGGGTTAGCTCCTACAATGAGCAGTTCTTC. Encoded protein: CATSINRVSSYNEQFF.

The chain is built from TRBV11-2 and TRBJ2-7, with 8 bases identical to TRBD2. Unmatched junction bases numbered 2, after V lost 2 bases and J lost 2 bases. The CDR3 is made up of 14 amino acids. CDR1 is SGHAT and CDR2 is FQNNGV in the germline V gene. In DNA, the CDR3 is TGTGCCAGCAGCTTAAAACTAGCGGCCTACGAGCAGTACGTC. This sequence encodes CASSLKLAAYEQYV.

CDR3 residues: CASGGGGLNTEAFF. Here the CDR3 DNA reads TGTGCCAGCGGGGGGGGAGGTTTGAACACTGAAGCTTTCTTT. The rearrangement links TRBV11-2 to TRBJ1-1, with D perhaps matching TRBD1 (5 bases). Germline V lookup: CDR1 SGHAT, CDR2 FQNNGV. The CDR3 covers 14 residues. Trimming removed 8 bases at V and 0 bases at J, with 13 bases between.

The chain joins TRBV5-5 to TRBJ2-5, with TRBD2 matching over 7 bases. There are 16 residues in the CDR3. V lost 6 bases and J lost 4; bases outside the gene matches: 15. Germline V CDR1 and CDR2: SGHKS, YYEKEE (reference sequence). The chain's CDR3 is CASTPGGGLTTETQYF. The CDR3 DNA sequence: TGTGCCAGCACCCCCGGGGGAGGGTTAACAACAGAGACCCAGTACTTC.

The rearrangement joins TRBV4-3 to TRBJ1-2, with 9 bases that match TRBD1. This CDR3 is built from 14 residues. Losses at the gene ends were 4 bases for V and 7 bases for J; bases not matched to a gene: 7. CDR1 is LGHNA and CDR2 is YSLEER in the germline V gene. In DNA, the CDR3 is TGCGCCAGCAGCCCCGAACAGGGGGCCCTTGGCTACACCTTC. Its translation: CASSPEQGALGYTF.

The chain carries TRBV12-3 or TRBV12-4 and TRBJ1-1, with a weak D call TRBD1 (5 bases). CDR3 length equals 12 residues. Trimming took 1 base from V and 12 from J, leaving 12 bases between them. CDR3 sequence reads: CASSLGGWKTFF. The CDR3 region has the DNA TGTGCCAGCAGTTTAGGGGGCTGGAAGACTTTCTTT.